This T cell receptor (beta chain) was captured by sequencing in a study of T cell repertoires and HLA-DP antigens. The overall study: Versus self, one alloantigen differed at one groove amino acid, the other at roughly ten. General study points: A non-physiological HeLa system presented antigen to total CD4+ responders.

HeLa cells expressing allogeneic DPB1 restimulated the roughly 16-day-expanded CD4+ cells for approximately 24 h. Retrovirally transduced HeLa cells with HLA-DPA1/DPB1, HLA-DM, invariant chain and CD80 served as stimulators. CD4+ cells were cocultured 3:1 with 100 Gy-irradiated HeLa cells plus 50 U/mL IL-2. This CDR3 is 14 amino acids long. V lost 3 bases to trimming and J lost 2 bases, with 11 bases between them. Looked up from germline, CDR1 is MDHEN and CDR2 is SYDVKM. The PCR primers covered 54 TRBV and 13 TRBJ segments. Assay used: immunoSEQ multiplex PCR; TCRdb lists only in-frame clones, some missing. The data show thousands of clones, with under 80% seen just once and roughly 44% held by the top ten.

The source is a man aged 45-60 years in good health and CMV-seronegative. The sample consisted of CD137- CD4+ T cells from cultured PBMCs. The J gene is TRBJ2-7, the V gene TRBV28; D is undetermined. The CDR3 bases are TGTGCCAGCAGTTTTGTTGTATACACCTACGAGCAGTACTTC. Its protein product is CASSFVVYTYEQYF.